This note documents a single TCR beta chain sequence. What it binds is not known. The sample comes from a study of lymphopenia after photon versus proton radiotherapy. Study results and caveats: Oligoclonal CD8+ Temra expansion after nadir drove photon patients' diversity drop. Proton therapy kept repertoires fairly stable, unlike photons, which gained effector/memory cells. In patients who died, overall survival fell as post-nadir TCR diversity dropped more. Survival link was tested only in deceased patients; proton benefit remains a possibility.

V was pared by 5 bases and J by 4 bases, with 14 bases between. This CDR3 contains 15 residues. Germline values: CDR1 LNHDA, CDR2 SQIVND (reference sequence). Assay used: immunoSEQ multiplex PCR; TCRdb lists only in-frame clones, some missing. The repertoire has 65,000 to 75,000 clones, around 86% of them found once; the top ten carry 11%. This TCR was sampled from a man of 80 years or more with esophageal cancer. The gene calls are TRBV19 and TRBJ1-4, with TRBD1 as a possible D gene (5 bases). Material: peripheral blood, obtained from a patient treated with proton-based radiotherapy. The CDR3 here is CASSRDPWGNEKLFF. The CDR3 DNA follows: TGTGCCAGTAGTCGGGACCCCTGGGGTAATGAAAAACTGTTTTTT.